This TCR beta chain was identified in a study of blood T cell repertoires in COVID-19 (dated by TCRdb to between 2020 and 2021). Study-wide context: Samples from collaborators originated in the United States, Italy and Spain and spanned both the acute and convalescent phases of COVID-19. The material from the prospective study consisted of cDNA or gDNA derived from T cells, B-cell-depleted T cells, or PBMCs. Deeply sampled blood TCRbeta repertoires from subjects exposed to, actively infected with, or recovered from COVID-19 were included in the dataset. The repertoires were released in a freely available public database intended as a resource for research on the immune response to SARS-CoV-2. Samples were obtained from the ongoing ImmuneRACE study (first 160 participants) and from 1,200 or so subjects provided by 6 global collaborators. The sample metadata nearly always contained a de-identified subject ID, COVID-19 status, age in years and sex. Where available, HLA class I and class II types were taken from metadata supplied by the sample provider and were not determined by assay-based typing.

The immunoSEQ Assay, a bias-controlled multiplex PCR, was used to amplify TCRbeta CDR3 regions from genomic DNA. Concerning the study's data processing: Within the assay, amplification of reference gene primers was used to estimate how many nucleated cells each sample contained. Sequence reads were collapsed and filtered to measure the absolute abundance of every unique TCRbeta CDR3 rearrangement. Productive Simpson clonality was computed per sample as the square root of Simpson's diversity index over productive rearrangements. Not all clones reach the TCRdb copy of this immuneACCESS table, which keeps in-frame sequences only. Checked studies attribute under half of the gap to unresolved V genes and leave the rest unexplained. The DNA was the basis for D and trimming; V, J and clone size are from that table. Within this sample are fewer than 300,000 clones, with less than 90% of them counted one time only. The ten largest clones represent about 14% of the sample.

Whole blood was collected in K2EDTA tubes by collaborating institutions according to the institutions' own protocols. For TCRbeta analysis, collaborator samples were shipped as frozen whole blood, as isolated PBMCs, or as DNA extracted from either sample type. CDR1 is given as LGHDT and CDR2 as YNNKEL, both from the germline V gene (reference sequence). The CDR3 goes from the cysteine to the phenylalanine over 15 residues. Of the read, only the CDR3 DNA is kept; its 45 bases are in frame from base 1. Ends trimmed: V by 1 base, J by 7 bases; bases unmatched to a gene: 8. This clone was seen just once. It has no known antigen specificity. Base qualities are not recorded, but no much larger clone differs from it by a single base. Overall study outcomes, separate from this receptor: How much clinical and demographic metadata was included differed by source and by participant, and the metadata was provided uncurated.

This clonotype originated in a human donor in a cohort sampled during active COVID-19. The sequence is built from TRBV3-1 (or the pseudogene TRBV3-2) and TRBJ2-7; 9 bases in the junction line up with TRBD2. Input material: peripheral blood. The CDR3 region: CASSQGLSGGIEQYF. In nucleotide form, the sequence is TGTGCCAGCAGCCAAGGACTTAGCGGGGGAATAGAGCAGTACTTC.